A single sample gave rise to the 30 T cell receptor beta chains below, sequenced in a study of graft-versus-host responses after intestinal transplantation. Produced via immunoSEQ multiplex PCR; TCRdb's table is partial and in-frame only. The table lists 65,000 to 90,000 clones, 89% of them singletons, with about 2.7% in the top ten. Which antigens these TCRs recognize remains unknown. Specimen: unstimulated CD8+ T cells sorted from spleen or lymph node cells, collected before intestinal transplant. The receptors originated from a human donor who received an intestinal transplant.

V is TRBV28 and J is TRBJ2-2, with D perhaps TRBD1 (7 bases). Trimming pared 3 bases from V and 4 bases from J, leaving 9 bases between. The length of the CDR3 is 14 residues. Germline CDR1 reads MDHEN; CDR2 reads SYDVKM. CDR3 bases: TGTGCCAGCAGTTTCCAGGGGGGCACCGGGGAGCTGTTTTTT. It specifies CASSFQGGTGELFF.

The chain's CDR3 is CASSEIPLEQYF. In nucleotides, the CDR3 is TGTGCCAGCAGTGAAATCCCCCTAGAGCAGTACTTC. This rearrangement joins TRBV2 to TRBJ2-7; the D is unclear. CDR1 is SNHLY, CDR2 FYNNEI, per germline. Trimming removed 2 bases from V and 7 bases from J, with 9 bases in between. The CDR3 contains 12 residues.

This chain joins TRBV18 and TRBJ1-1, with D unclear. V dropped 1 base and J dropped 10 bases, with 10 bases sitting between them. This CDR3 has 12 residues. CDR1 is KGHSH and CDR2 is LQKENI in the germline V gene. The CDR3 loop reads CASSPRRVSAFF. In DNA, the CDR3 is TGTGCCAGCTCACCACGGAGGGTTTCAGCTTTCTTT.

The chain couples TRBV6-1 to TRBJ1-2, with D perhaps TRBD1 (6 bases). This CDR3 has 14 amino acids. CDR1 and CDR2 (germline): MNHNS, SASEGT. Trimming shortened V by 3 bases and J by 1 base, and 9 bases separated the two germline ends. Written as DNA, the CDR3 is TGTGCCAGCAGTGACAGGGGAAGTAACTATGGCTACACCTTC. Amino acids: CASSDRGSNYGYTF.

V and J are TRBV27 and TRBJ2-7; TRBD2 matches 13 bases. This CDR3 comprises 16 residues. Per germline, CDR1 MNHEY and CDR2 SMNVEV (reference sequence). J lost 5 bases, V lost 6 bases, and 10 bases had no gene match. CDR3 residues: CASSLGGTSGVDEQYF. The DNA for the CDR3 is TGTGCCAGCAGCTTAGGGGGGACTAGCGGGGTGGACGAGCAGTACTTC.

Concerning this clone: Other DNA sequences in this sample translate to the same CDR3. The chain carries TRBV9 and TRBJ2-7; perhaps TRBD2 as D (5 bases). The CDR3 totals 14 residues. The V end was cut by 0 bases, the J end by 0 bases, with 7 bases between. Germline V gene data show CDR1 as SGDLS and CDR2 as YYNGEE. The CDR3 loop reads CASSVGGSSYEQYF. As DNA, the CDR3 is TGTGCCAGCAGCGTAGGAGGGTCCTCCTACGAGCAGTACTTC.

The chain is built from TRBV4-1 and TRBJ2-3; the D gene is possibly TRBD2 (6 bases). Germline CDR1 is MGHRA and CDR2 is YSYEKL. Trimming took off 0 bases at V and 2 bases at J, with 12 bases between the two ends. This CDR3 is built from 16 residues. CDR3 sequence (DNA): TGCGCCAGCAGCCAAGAGGGGAGGAGTGCCACAGATACGCAGTATTTT. Residues: CASSQEGRSATDTQYF.

As DNA, the CDR3 is TGTGCCAGCAGTTTCGGTAGCGGGAGGGCGACTAATGAGCAGTTCTTC. Encoded protein: CASSFGSGRATNEQFF. The chain has TRBV28 and TRBJ2-1; TRBD2 matches at 11 bases. The junction had 8 bases not matched to a gene; V was cut back by 3 bases and J by 7 bases. The CDR3 has 16 residues. Germline lookup yields CDR1 MDHEN and CDR2 SYDVKM.

The rearrangement joins TRBV27 to TRBJ2-3; 14 bases are shared with TRBD2. The germline V gene has CDR1 MNHEY and CDR2 SMNVEV (reference sequence). After removal of 0 bases from V and 3 bases from J, the junction contained 2 bases not matched to a gene. This CDR3 comprises 17 residues. In nucleotides, the CDR3 is TGTGCCAGCAGTTTATCAAGGACTAGCGGGAGGACAGATACGCAGTATTTT. Residues: CASSLSRTSGRTDTQYF.

The chain carries TRBV29-1 and TRBJ2-5; 7 bases line up with TRBD2. The CDR3 spans 15 residues. The V and J ends lost 0 bases and 5 bases, in that order; junction bases with no gene match: 9. In germline, CDR1 is SQVTM, CDR2 ANQGSEA. This chain's CDR3 is CSVEDLAGEDETQYF. The CDR3 bases are TGCAGCGTTGAAGATTTGGCGGGAGAGGATGAGACCCAGTACTTC.

The V gene is TRBV2, the J gene TRBJ1-1; weak D call: TRBD1 (5 bases). Trimming left V 10 bases short and J 5 bases short, with 17 bases between. The CDR3 runs to 13 residues. Germline CDR1 is SNHLY and CDR2 is FYNNEI. The CDR3 DNA reads TGTGCCACCCGGAGGGGCGCGGGTACTGAAGCTTTCTTT. Translated, it gives CATRRGAGTEAFF.

The V and J genes are TRBV7-8 and TRBJ2-2; the D gene is possibly TRBD2 (6 bases). CDR3 length equals 16 residues. V was cut by 3 bases and J by 4 bases, with 15 bases left in between. Germline V gives CDR1 SGHVS, CDR2 FQNEAQ. The CDR3 is CASSFYRSSGTGELFF. The CDR3 DNA follows: TGTGCCAGCAGCTTCTATCGGAGTAGCGGCACCGGGGAGCTGTTTTTT.

Points on this clone: This may be a read error, as it is one base from a much larger clone. Other DNA sequences in the same sample also yield this CDR3. This sequence joins TRBV4-2 and TRBJ2-1; 8 bases map to TRBD1. Germline values: CDR1 LGHNA, CDR2 YNFKEQ. CDR3 length: 16 amino acids. The V gene end was trimmed by 0 bases and the J gene end by 7 bases; junction bases not matched to a gene: 8. The chain's CDR3 is CASSQERGQVGNEQFF. The CDR3 nucleotides are TGTGCCAGCAGCCAAGAGCGGGGACAGGTCGGGAATGAGCAGTTCTTC.

The chain is built from TRBV5-1 and TRBJ1-1, with 8 bases lining up with TRBD1. The CDR3 has 17 residues. Trimming at V came to 4 bases and at J to 1 base, leaving 12 bases not matched to a gene. Germline assignment: CDR1 SGHRS and CDR2 YFSETQ. The DNA of the CDR3 is TGCGCCAGCAGCATGTCGACAGGGGCTAACCCGAACACTGAAGCTTTCTTT. It specifies CASSMSTGANPNTEAFF. Full variable domain (outside the CDR3, taken from reference TRBV5-1 and TRBJ1-1): KAGVTQTPRYLIKTRGQQVTLSCSPISGHRSVSWYQQTPGQGLQFLFEYFSETQRNKGNFPGRFSGRQFSNSRSEMNVSTLELGDSALYLCASSMSTGANPNTEAFFGQGTRLTVV.

V and J are TRBV27 and TRBJ1-1; TRBD1 agrees at 8 bases. J was trimmed by 2 bases and V by 4 bases; bases with no gene match: 6. This CDR3 region has 15 residues. Germline CDR1 reads MNHEY; CDR2 reads SMNVEV (reference sequence). CDR3: CASSSGQAINTEAFF. The CDR3 bases are TGTGCCAGCAGTTCGGGACAGGCAATTAACACTGAAGCTTTCTTT.

The CDR3 region is CATSRPRTSGPVPYNEQFF. The CDR3 region has the DNA TGTGCCACCAGCAGACCGCGGACTAGCGGCCCCGTCCCCTACAATGAGCAGTTCTTC. The rearrangement joins TRBV15 to TRBJ2-1; 10 bases agree with TRBD2. CDR3 length equals 19 residues. V trimming: 2 bases; J trimming: 2 bases; junction bases outside the gene matches: 12. Germline V gene data show CDR1 as LNHNV and CDR2 as YYDKDF (reference sequence).

Only one count was recorded for this clone. The chain carries TRBV27 and TRBJ2-7, with 7 bases matching TRBD2. Germline values: CDR1 MNHEY, CDR2 SMNVEV (reference sequence). The CDR3 covers 15 residues. V lost 2 bases to trimming and J lost 5 bases; unmatched junction nucleotides: 9. The CDR3 reads CASSLMRETFHEQYF. CDR3 DNA sequence: TGTGCCAGCAGTTTAATGCGGGAGACTTTCCACGAGCAGTACTTC.

The V and J genes are TRBV4-1 and TRBJ2-1; unclear D gene. The CDR3 sequence is 13 residues long. CDR1 and CDR2 (germline): MGHRA, YSYEKL. Deletions cut 5 bases from V and 4 bases from J, with 9 bases between. CDR3 DNA sequence: TGCGCCAGCAGCTCCGACATGTACAATGAGCAGTTCTTC. As protein: CASSSDMYNEQFF.

The V gene is TRBV6-1, the J gene TRBJ1-6; TRBD1 matches 10 bases. Germline CDR1 and CDR2: MNHNS and SASEGT. The CDR3 extends over 20 amino acids. V shed 2 bases and J 7 bases; nucleotides not matched to a gene: 17. DNA of the CDR3: TGTGCCAGCAGTGAACCAGGGACAGGGGTCCCGCAACGGGGGAATTCACCCCTCCACTTT. Translating gives CASSEPGTGVPQRGNSPLHF.

The rearrangement links TRBV4-1 to TRBJ1-1; D is possibly TRBD1 (6 bases). V lost 1 base and J 6 bases, leaving 12 bases between the germline ends. CDR1 and CDR2 from the germline V gene are MGHRA and YSYEKL. The CDR3 consists of 14 residues. In nucleotides, the CDR3 is TGCGCCAGCAGCCAAGGACCCAGGGGATCTGAAGCTTTCTTT. Amino acid sequence: CASSQGPRGSEAFF.

The chain has TRBV28 and TRBJ1-4, with a possible D match to TRBD1 (5 bases). The length of the CDR3 is 14 residues. Germline loops: CDR1 MDHEN, CDR2 SYDVKM. V was clipped by 6 bases and J by 2 bases, with 10 bases between them. CDR3 bases: TGTGCCAGCAGAAGGGGTTTGACTAATGAAAAACTGTTTTTT. This codes for CASRRGLTNEKLFF. The complete variable domain, with remaining parts taken from reference TRBV28 and TRBJ1-4, reads DVKVTQSSRYLVKRTGEKVFLECVQDMDHENMFWYRQDPGLGLRLIYFSYDVKMKEKGDIPEGYSVSREKKERFSLILESASTNQTSMYLCASRRGLTNEKLFFGSGTQLSVL.

This clone has only one observation. The junction departs from germline at one end; a sequencing error may be responsible. The CDR3 sequence: CASSDGGQRRF. In DNA, the CDR3 is TGTGCCAGCAGTGATGGGGGACAGCGCCGCTTC. J is TRBJ2-7 and V is TRBV25-1; 7 bases fit TRBD1. Germline lookup yields CDR1 MGHDK and CDR2 SYGVNS. This CDR3 has 11 amino acids.

The rearrangement links TRBV5-1 to TRBJ2-7, with 7 bases that match TRBD2. The V gene end was trimmed by 4 bases and the J gene end by 4 bases; junction bases not matched to a gene: 23. Per the germline V gene, CDR1 is SGHRS and CDR2 is YFSETQ. The CDR3 is made up of 19 amino acids. Here the CDR3 reads CASSGAIRIREASQYEQYF. Written as DNA, the CDR3 is TGCGCCAGCAGCGGTGCGATCCGAATTCGGGAGGCTAGCCAATACGAGCAGTACTTC.

The chain is built from TRBV9 and TRBJ2-2; 14 nucleotides agree with TRBD2. J gave up 7 bases and V 0 bases, and 5 bases lay outside the gene matches. Germline V gene sequence: CDR1 SGDLS, CDR2 YYNGEE. The CDR3 spans 17 residues. DNA of the CDR3: TGTGCCAGCAGCGTAGAGGGACTAGCGGGAGACCACGGGGAGCTGTTTTTT. Protein sequence: CASSVEGLAGDHGELFF.

V usage is TRBV9 and J usage is TRBJ2-7, with TRBD2 identical over 10 bases. Germline loops: CDR1 SGDLS, CDR2 YYNGEE. The CDR3 is 14 amino acids. V dropped 0 bases and J dropped 3; count of bases not matched to a gene: 0. The DNA of the CDR3 is TGTGCCAGCAGCGTAGCTAGCGGGAGCTACGAGCAGTACTTC. This sequence encodes CASSVASGSYEQYF. Full variable domain (missing parts from reference TRBV9 and TRBJ2-7): DSGVTQTPKHLITATGQRVTLRCSPRSGDLSVYWYQQSLDQGLQFLIQYYNGEERAKGNILERFSAQQFPDLHSELNLSSLELGDSALYFCASSVASGSYEQYFGPGTRLTVT.

The sample holds one count of this clone. V is TRBV27 and J is TRBJ1-1; a weak D match, TRBD1 (6 bases). CDR1 and CDR2 (germline): MNHEY, SMNVEV (reference sequence). The CDR3 spans 13 residues. With 10 bases removed from V and 2 bases from J, the gap between germline ends came to 14 bases. The CDR3 here is CATSGTPNTEAFF. The CDR3 DNA sequence: TGTGCCACCTCCGGGACACCAAACACTGAAGCTTTCTTT.

The CDR3 is CASSEYTEAFF. The DNA of the CDR3 is TGTGCCAGCAGCGAGTACACTGAAGCTTTCTTT. The chain is built from TRBV6-1 and TRBJ1-1; D uncertain. Trimming shortened V by 6 bases and J by 3 bases, and 5 bases separated the two germline ends. Germline CDR1 reads MNHNS; CDR2 reads SASEGT. This CDR3 contains 11 residues.

The chain recombines TRBV4-1 with TRBJ1-5, with TRBD1 matching over 10 bases. Germline V CDR1 and CDR2: MGHRA, YSYEKL. This CDR3 spans 16 amino acids. The V gene end was trimmed by 3 bases and the J gene end by 4 bases; junction bases not matched to a gene: 6. The CDR3 coding sequence is TGCGCCAGCAGCCAGATAGACAGGGGGCAGAATCAGCCCCAGCATTTT. Encoded protein: CASSQIDRGQNQPQHF.

The genes are TRBV4-1 and TRBJ1-5, with D perhaps TRBD1 (5 bases). The CDR3 covers 17 residues. Looked up from germline, CDR1 is MGHRA and CDR2 is YSYEKL. V was shortened by 4 bases and J by 5 bases, with 21 bases between the two germline ends. The CDR3 here is CASSLHFAQGRDQPQHF. In DNA, the CDR3 is TGCGCCAGCAGCCTACACTTCGCCCAGGGTCGGGATCAGCCCCAGCATTTT.

This clone was seen just once. V is TRBV4-1 and J is TRBJ2-7; TRBD1 agrees at 8 bases. Germline CDR1 MGHRA, CDR2 YSYEKL. The CDR3 consists of 17 residues. V was clipped by 4 bases and J by 0 bases; unmatched bases: 11. DNA for the CDR3: TGCGCCAGCAGCCCGAAAGGAGGGCAGGGGGCCTCCTACGAGCAGTACTTC. As protein: CASSPKGGQGASYEQYF.